The 26 T cell receptor beta chains below all came from one sample that was sequenced in a study of blood T cell repertoires in COVID-19. Profiling relied on immunoSEQ multiplex PCR, and the TCRdb table lists in-frame clones only, not all of them. The sample has over 250,000 clones, around 89% seen once; the top ten hold around 2%. The sample was PBMCs or T cells enriched from blood (not recorded which). These receptors were taken from a woman between 18 and 29 years old who had recovered from COVID-19.

This chain links TRBV9 with TRBJ1-2; D gene unclear. Germline V gives CDR1 SGDLS, CDR2 YYNGEE. This CDR3 is built from 11 residues. The ends were cut back, 4 bases at V and 7 bases at J, with 8 bases in the middle. CDR3 coding DNA: TGTGCCAGCAGCCCAGGAATTGGCTACACCTTC. It translates to CASSPGIGYTF.

The chain is built from TRBV5-1 and TRBJ1-1; TRBD1 matches 9 bases. The CDR3 covers 15 residues. Germline V gene lookup returns CDR1 SGHRS and CDR2 YFSETQ. V shed 3 bases, J shed 1 base, and the junction held 4 bases outside the gene matches. CDR3 nucleotide sequence: TGCGCCAGCAGCTCACAGGGGGCCACGAACACTGAAGCTTTCTTT. It encodes CASSSQGATNTEAFF.

This chain connects TRBV4-1 to TRBJ1-1; 9 nucleotides agree with TRBD1. The CDR3 runs to 15 residues. V lost 2 bases, J lost 5 bases, and 6 bases stayed unmatched. Germline CDR1 reads MGHRA; CDR2 reads YSYEKL. The CDR3 DNA is TGCGCCAGCAGCCAAATGACAGGGGGAGAGACTGAAGCTTTCTTT. It translates to CASSQMTGGETEAFF.

V is TRBV23-1 and J is TRBJ1-5; tentative D call: TRBD1 (6 bases). TRBV23-1 is an open reading frame whose function is uncertain. V was pared by 6 bases and J by 5 bases, with 14 bases between. The CDR3 is made up of 14 amino acids. The CDR3 spells CASSLLQGHQPQHF. The CDR3 bases are TGCGCCAGCAGCCTCTTACAGGGCCATCAGCCCCAGCATTTT.

The chain employs TRBV5-1 and TRBJ2-5; D is unclear. V lost 4 bases and J lost 5, with 9 bases in between. Germline CDR1 SGHRS, CDR2 YFSETQ. CDR3 length: 12 residues. In DNA, the CDR3 is TGCGCCAGCAGCGTCTATTTGGAGACCCAGTACTTC. Protein: CASSVYLETQYF.

V gene TRBV30 combines with J gene TRBJ1-2; maybe TRBD1 (5 bases). Germline assignment: CDR1 GTSNPN and CDR2 SVGIG (reference sequence). This CDR3 contains 11 residues. Deletions cut 6 bases from V and 5 bases from J, with 10 bases between. CDR3 loop: CACLGVYGYTF. DNA of the CDR3: TGTGCCTGCCTAGGGGTTTATGGCTACACCTTC.

This clone was seen just once. The chain carries TRBV7-9 and TRBJ1-4; the match to TRBD1 covers 10 bases. Looked up from germline, CDR1 is SEHNR and CDR2 is FQNEAQ (reference sequence). The junction had 3 bases not matched to a gene; V was cut back by 5 bases and J by 3 bases. The length of the CDR3 is 15 residues. The CDR3 DNA is TGTGCCAGCAGCACTGGACAGGGGGCTAATGAAAAACTGTTTTTT. It translates to CASSTGQGANEKLFF.

This chain links TRBV7-9 with TRBJ1-5; D is possibly TRBD1 (5 bases). The CDR3 is 15 residues long. CDR1 and CDR2 from the germline V gene are SEHNR and FQNEAQ (reference sequence). V was clipped by 1 base and J by 4 bases, with 11 bases between them. CDR3 in DNA: TGTGCCAGCAGCTTAGATGGGACTCAAAATCAGCCCCAGCATTTT. It encodes CASSLDGTQNQPQHF.

The rearrangement uses TRBV7-2 and TRBJ1-2, with unresolved D. Germline CDR1 and CDR2: SGHTA and FQGNSA. The ends were cut back, 0 bases at V and 8 bases at J, with 13 bases in the middle. The CDR3 has 14 amino acids. In DNA form, the CDR3 reads TGTGCCAGCAGCTTAGCGCGGGGTCTAGACGGCTACACCTTC. It translates to CASSLARGLDGYTF.

This chain joins TRBV18 and TRBJ1-4, with a tentative D call TRBD1 (6 bases). V shed 1 base and J shed 8 bases, with 17 bases lying between them. This CDR3 spans 16 amino acids. Germline V gene lookup returns CDR1 KGHSH and CDR2 LQKENI. CDR3 bases: TGTGCCAGCTCACCACTTCTCCAGGGGATAGGGGAAAAACTGTTTTTT. Translation gives CASSPLLQGIGEKLFF.

The chain employs TRBV7-2 and TRBJ1-1; no firm D call. The CDR3 loop spans 14 amino acids. Germline CDR1 is SGHTA and CDR2 is FQGNSA. Trimming cost V 1 base and J 4 bases, with 10 bases left between them. The CDR3 DNA follows: TGTGCCAGCAGCTTAGTACGGGGTCGCACTGAAGCTTTCTTT. The encoded protein is CASSLVRGRTEAFF.

Turning to this clone: The junction departs from the called germline gene at one end, perhaps through a read error. This sample includes further DNA sequences coding for the same CDR3. The J gene is TRBJ1-1, the V gene TRBV6-5; D gene unclear. The length of the CDR3 is 13 residues. Germline lookup yields CDR1 MNHEY and CDR2 SVGAGI. The CDR3 sequence: CASSYWGGGEAFF. The CDR3 DNA reads TGTGCCAGCAGTTACTGGGGAGGAGGTGAAGCCTTCTTT.

The chain couples TRBV28 to TRBJ1-2; maybe TRBD1 (6 bases). Trimming left V 6 bases short and J 3 bases short, with 14 bases between. The germline CDR1 and CDR2 sequences are MDHEN and SYDVKM. The CDR3 is made up of 14 amino acids. The CDR3 sequence: CASRTTGFYYGYTF. The DNA of the CDR3 is TGTGCCAGCAGAACCACAGGGTTTTACTATGGCTACACCTTC.

The chain is built from TRBV19 and TRBJ1-4, with TRBD1 matching over 8 bases. The germline V gene encodes CDR1 LNHDA and CDR2 SQIVND (reference sequence). V lost 4 bases to trimming and J lost 1 base; unmatched junction nucleotides: 2. The CDR3 has 15 amino acids. Here the CDR3 DNA reads TGTGCCAGTAGTAACACAGGGGGAACTAATGAAAAACTGTTTTTT. It specifies CASSNTGGTNEKLFF.

This clone was seen a single time. The chain combines TRBV10-2 with TRBJ2-7, with unresolved D. In germline, CDR1 is WSHSY, CDR2 SAAADI. The CDR3 runs 11 residues. Deletions cut 4 bases from V and 2 bases from J, with 3 bases between. CDR3 loop: CASSATYEQYF. CDR3 nucleotide sequence: TGCGCCAGCAGTGCCACCTACGAGCAGTACTTC.

The chain recombines TRBV6-5 with TRBJ1-1; D is possibly TRBD1 (5 bases). This CDR3 comprises 16 residues. CDR1 is MNHEY and CDR2 is SVGAGI in the germline V gene. Trimming removed 2 bases from V and 0 bases from J, with 13 bases in between. The CDR3 reads CASSYIQGTMNTEAFF. Here the CDR3 DNA reads TGTGCCAGCAGTTACATCCAGGGAACTATGAACACTGAAGCTTTCTTT.

This chain uses TRBV7-6 with TRBJ2-6, with 11 nucleotides matching TRBD2. CDR1 is SGHVS, CDR2 FNYEAQ, per germline. CDR3 length equals 19 residues. Trimming at V came to 5 bases and at J to 0 bases, leaving 9 bases not matched to a gene. In DNA, the CDR3 is TGTGCCAGCAGCCCACTTCTAGCGGGGGGACTCTCTGGGGCCAACGTCCTGACTTTC. Protein: CASSPLLAGGLSGANVLTF.

This clone occurred once. This chain links TRBV9 with TRBJ2-2, with TRBD1 matching 7 bases. V lost 4 bases and J lost 3; bases outside the gene matches: 3. The CDR3 extends over 14 amino acids. CDR1 is SGDLS, CDR2 YYNGEE, per germline. This CDR3 reads CASSTQGHTGELFF. The CDR3 DNA is TGTGCCAGCAGCACACAGGGGCACACCGGGGAGCTGTTTTTT.

The chain couples TRBV2 to TRBJ2-7; 10 positions agree with TRBD1. After removal of 5 bases from V and 6 bases from J, the junction contained 7 bases not matched to a gene. CDR1 SNHLY and CDR2 FYNNEI come from the germline V gene. This CDR3 comprises 14 residues. The CDR3 coding sequence is TGTGCCAGCAGTCCGGACAGGGGGGTCGGCGAGCAGTACTTC. It is translated as CASSPDRGVGEQYF.

V gene TRBV11-2 combines with J gene TRBJ1-1, with 9 bases aligning to TRBD1. The J segment lost 1 base and the V segment lost 9 bases, leaving 6 bases of the junction unmatched. CDR1 is SGHAT, CDR2 FQNNGV, per germline. The CDR3 runs to 14 residues. The CDR3 nucleotides read TGTGCCAGGGAACAGGGGGCTGAGAACACTGAAGCTTTCTTT. This gives the protein CAREQGAENTEAFF.

The chain joins TRBV5-1 to TRBJ1-5; 7 bases match TRBD1. Looked up from germline, CDR1 is SGHRS and CDR2 is YFSETQ. CDR3 size: 13 residues. Trimming cost V 4 bases and J 5 bases; bases outside gene matches: 3. The CDR3 nucleotides read TGCGCCAGCAGCCCAACAGGGGATCAGCCCCAGCATTTT. Protein product: CASSPTGDQPQHF.

The chain carries TRBV4-1 and TRBJ2-1; 13 bases align to TRBD2. Trimming removed 4 bases from V and 7 bases from J; junction bases left unmatched: 7. There are 16 residues in the CDR3. Germline CDR1 and CDR2: MGHRA and YSYEKL. The CDR3 DNA sequence: TGCGCCAGCAGCCGGGGACTAGCGGGGAGATATAATGAGCAGTTCTTC. Translated: CASSRGLAGRYNEQFF.

Note on this clone: The same CDR3 also results from other DNA sequences found in this sample. This chain links TRBV5-1 with TRBJ1-4; perhaps TRBD1 as D (5 bases). Trimming took off 0 bases at V and 5 bases at J, with 5 bases between the two ends. Germline CDR1 and CDR2: SGHRS and YFSETQ. This CDR3 contains 13 residues. The CDR3 nucleotides are TGCGCCAGCAGCTTGGGACAGAATGAAAAACTGTTTTTT. Protein product: CASSLGQNEKLFF.

The chain is built from TRBV12-5 and TRBJ2-1, with 7 nucleotides matching TRBD1. V shed 8 bases and J 1 base; nucleotides not matched to a gene: 11. Germline CDR1 is LGHNT and CDR2 is FRNRAP. The CDR3 contains 16 residues. The CDR3 sequence: CASRTGVWGSYNEQFF. As DNA, the CDR3 is TGTGCTAGTAGGACAGGAGTTTGGGGTTCCTACAATGAGCAGTTCTTC.

The V and J genes are TRBV6-6 and TRBJ2-5; D perhaps matches TRBD1 (6 bases). With 3 bases removed from V and 2 bases from J, the gap between germline ends came to 13 bases. Germline CDR1 and CDR2: MNHNY and SVGAGI (reference sequence). This CDR3 contains 15 residues. The CDR3 DNA sequence: TGTGCCAGCAGTTATTTCCGGGGACAACAAGAGACCCAGTACTTC. Encoded protein: CASSYFRGQQETQYF.

The V and J genes are TRBV28 and TRBJ1-2, with D possibly matching TRBD1 (5 bases). V was clipped by 4 bases and J by 3 bases, with 12 bases between them. Looked up from germline, CDR1 is MDHEN and CDR2 is SYDVKM. This CDR3 comprises 14 residues. The CDR3 nucleotides read TGTGCCAGCAGTTCAGGTACGGGGGACTATGGCTACACCTTC. Its protein product is CASSSGTGDYGYTF.